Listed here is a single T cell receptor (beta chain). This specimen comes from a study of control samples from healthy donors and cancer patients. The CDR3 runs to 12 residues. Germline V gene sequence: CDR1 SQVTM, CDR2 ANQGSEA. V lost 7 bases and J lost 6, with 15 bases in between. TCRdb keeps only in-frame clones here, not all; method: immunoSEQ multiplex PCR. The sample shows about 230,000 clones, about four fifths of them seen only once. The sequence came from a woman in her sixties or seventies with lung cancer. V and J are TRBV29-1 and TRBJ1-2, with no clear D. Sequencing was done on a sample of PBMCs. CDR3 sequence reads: CSAGHPDDGYTF. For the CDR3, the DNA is TGCAGCGCCGGTCATCCGGATGATGGCTACACCTTC.